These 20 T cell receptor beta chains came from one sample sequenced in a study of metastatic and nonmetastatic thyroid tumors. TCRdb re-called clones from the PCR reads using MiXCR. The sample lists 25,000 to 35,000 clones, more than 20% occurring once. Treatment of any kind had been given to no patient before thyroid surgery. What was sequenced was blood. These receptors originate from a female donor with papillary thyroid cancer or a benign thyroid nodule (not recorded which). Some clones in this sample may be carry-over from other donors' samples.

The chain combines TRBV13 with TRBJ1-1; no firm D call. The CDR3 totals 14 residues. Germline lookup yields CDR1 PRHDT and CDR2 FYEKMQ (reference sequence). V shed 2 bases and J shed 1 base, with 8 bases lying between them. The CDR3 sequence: CASSLSTANTEAFF. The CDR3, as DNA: TGTGCCAGCAGCTTATCTACAGCGAACACTGAAGCTTTCTTT.

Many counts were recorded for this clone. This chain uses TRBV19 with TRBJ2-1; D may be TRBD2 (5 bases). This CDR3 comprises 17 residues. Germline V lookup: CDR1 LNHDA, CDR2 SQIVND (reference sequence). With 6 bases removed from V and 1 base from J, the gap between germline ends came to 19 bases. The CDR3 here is CASSLTKGEWSYNEQFF. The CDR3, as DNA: TGTGCCAGTAGCCTCACGAAGGGAGAGTGGTCCTACAATGAGCAGTTCTTC.

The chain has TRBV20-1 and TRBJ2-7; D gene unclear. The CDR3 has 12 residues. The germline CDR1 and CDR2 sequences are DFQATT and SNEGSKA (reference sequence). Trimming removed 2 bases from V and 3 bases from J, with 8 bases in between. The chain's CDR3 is CSARCPNYEQYF. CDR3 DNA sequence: TGCAGTGCTAGATGTCCCAACTACGAGCAGTACTTC.

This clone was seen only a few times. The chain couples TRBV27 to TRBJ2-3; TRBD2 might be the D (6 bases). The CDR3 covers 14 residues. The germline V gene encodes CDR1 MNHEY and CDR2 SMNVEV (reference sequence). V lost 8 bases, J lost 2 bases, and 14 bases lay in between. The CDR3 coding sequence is TGTGCCAGCGCGTTCGGCGGGGCCACAGATACGCAGTATTTT. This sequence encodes CASAFGGATDTQYF.

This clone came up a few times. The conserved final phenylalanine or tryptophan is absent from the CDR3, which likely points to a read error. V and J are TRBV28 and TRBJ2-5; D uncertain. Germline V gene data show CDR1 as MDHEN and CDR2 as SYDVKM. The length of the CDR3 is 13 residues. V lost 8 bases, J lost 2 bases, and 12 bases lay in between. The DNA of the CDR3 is TGTGCCAGCGTTAGAGGTGGGCAAGAGACCCAGTACTCC. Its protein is CASVRGGQETQYS.

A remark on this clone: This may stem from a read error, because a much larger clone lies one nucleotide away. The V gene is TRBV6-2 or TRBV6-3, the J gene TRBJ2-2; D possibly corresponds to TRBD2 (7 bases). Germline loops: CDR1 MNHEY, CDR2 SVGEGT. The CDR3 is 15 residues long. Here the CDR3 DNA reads TGTGCCAGCCGATGGGGGGGCCCAAACACCTGGGAGCTGTTTTTT. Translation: CASRWGGPNTWELFF.

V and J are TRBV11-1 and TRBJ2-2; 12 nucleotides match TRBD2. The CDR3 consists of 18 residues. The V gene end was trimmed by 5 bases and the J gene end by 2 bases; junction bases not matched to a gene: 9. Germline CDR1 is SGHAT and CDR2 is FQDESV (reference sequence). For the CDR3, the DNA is TGTGCCAGCAGCACCCCGACTAGCGGGGGCGATAACACCGGGGAGCTGTTTTTT. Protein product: CASSTPTSGGDNTGELFF. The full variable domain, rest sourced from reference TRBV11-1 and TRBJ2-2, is EAEVAQSPRYKITEKSQAVAFWCDPISGHATLYWYRQILGQGPELLVQFQDESVVDDSQLPKDRFSAERLKGVDSTLKIQPAELGDSAMYLCASSTPTSGGDNTGELFFGEGSRLTVL.

CDR3 DNA sequence: TGTGCCAGCAGTCAACAGATTTTCTCTGGAAACACCATATATTTT. This translates into CASSQQIFSGNTIYF. V and J are TRBV2 and TRBJ1-3; D uncertain. Germline V lookup: CDR1 SNHLY, CDR2 FYNNEI. Trimming pared 5 bases from V and 0 bases from J, leaving 11 bases between. There are 15 residues in the CDR3.

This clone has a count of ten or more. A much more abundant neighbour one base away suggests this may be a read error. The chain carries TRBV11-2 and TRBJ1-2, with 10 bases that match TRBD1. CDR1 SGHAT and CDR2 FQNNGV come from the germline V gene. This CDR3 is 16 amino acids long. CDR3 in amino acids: CASSLGAGQGNYGHTF. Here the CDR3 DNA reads TGTGCCAGCAGCTTAGGTGCGGGACAGGGGAACTATGGCCACACCTTC.

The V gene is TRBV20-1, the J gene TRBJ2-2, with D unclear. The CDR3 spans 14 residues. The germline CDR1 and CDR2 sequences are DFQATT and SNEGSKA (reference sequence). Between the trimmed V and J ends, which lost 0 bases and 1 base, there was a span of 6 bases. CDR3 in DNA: TGCAGTGCTAGAGATATTCGGAACACCGGGGAGCTGTTTTTT. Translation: CSARDIRNTGELFF.

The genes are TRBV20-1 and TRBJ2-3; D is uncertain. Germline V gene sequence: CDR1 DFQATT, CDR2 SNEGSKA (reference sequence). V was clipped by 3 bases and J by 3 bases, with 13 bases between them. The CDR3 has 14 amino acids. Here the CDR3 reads CSASAHLNTDTQYF. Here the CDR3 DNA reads TGCAGTGCTAGTGCACACCTTAATACAGATACGCAGTATTTT.

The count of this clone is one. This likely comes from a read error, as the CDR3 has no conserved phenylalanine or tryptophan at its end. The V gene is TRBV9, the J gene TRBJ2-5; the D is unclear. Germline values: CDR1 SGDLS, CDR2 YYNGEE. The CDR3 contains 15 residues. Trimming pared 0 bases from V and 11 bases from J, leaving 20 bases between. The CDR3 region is CASSVGSMAQDTQYI. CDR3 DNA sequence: TGTGCCAGCAGCGTAGGCTCGATGGCCCAAGACACACAGTACATC.

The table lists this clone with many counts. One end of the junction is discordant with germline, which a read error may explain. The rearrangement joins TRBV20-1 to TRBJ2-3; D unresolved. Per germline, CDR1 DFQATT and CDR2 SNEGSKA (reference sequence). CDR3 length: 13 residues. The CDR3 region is CSARGLSTDTQYF. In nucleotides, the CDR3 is TGCAGTGCAAGAGGTCTAAGCACAGATACGCAGTATTTT.

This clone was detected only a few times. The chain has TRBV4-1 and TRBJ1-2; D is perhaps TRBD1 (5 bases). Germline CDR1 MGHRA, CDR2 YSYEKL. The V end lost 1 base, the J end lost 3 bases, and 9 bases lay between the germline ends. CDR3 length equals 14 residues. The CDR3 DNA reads TGCGCCAGCAGCCAAGCCGGGACCTACTATGGCTACACCTTC. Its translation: CASSQAGTYYGYTF.

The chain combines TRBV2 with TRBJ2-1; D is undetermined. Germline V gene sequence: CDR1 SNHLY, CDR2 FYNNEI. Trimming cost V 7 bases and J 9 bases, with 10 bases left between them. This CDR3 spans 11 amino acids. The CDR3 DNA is TGTGCCAGCAAACCCTCGGGTGAGCAGTTCTTC. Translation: CASKPSGEQFF.

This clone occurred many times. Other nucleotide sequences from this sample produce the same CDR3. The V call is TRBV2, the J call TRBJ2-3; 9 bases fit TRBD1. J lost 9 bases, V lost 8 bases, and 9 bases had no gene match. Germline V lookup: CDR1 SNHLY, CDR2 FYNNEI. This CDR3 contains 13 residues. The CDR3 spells CASDAGQGLTQYF. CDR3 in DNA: TGTGCCAGCGATGCGGGACAGGGTTTAACGCAGTATTTT. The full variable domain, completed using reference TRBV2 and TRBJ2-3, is EPEVTQTPSHQVTQMGQEVILRCVPISNHLYFYWYRQILGQKVEFLVSFYNNEISEKSEIFDDQFSVERPDGSNFTLKIRSTKLEDSAMYFCASDAGQGLTQYFGPGTRLTVL.

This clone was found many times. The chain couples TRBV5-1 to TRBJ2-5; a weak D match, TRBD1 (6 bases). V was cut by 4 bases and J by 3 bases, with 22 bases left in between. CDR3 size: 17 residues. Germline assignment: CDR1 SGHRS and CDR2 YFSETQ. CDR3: CASSPGWGTTDKETQYF. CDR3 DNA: TGCGCCAGCAGCCCCGGTTGGGGGACAACCGACAAAGAGACCCAGTACTTC. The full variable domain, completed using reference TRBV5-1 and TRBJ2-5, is KAGVTQTPRYLIKTRGQQVTLSCSPISGHRSVSWYQQTPGQGLQFLFEYFSETQRNKGNFPGRFSGRQFSNSRSEMNVSTLELGDSALYLCASSPGWGTTDKETQYFGPGTRLLVL.

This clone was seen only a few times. The CDR3 coding sequence is TGTGCCAGCAGACCGGGACAGGGGAACACCGGGGAGCTGTTTTTT. Translated, it gives CASRPGQGNTGELFF. This chain joins TRBV12-3 or TRBV12-4 and TRBJ2-2; 9 nucleotides match TRBD1. The CDR3 is 15 residues long. Trimming at V came to 6 bases and at J to 1 base, leaving 3 bases not matched to a gene.

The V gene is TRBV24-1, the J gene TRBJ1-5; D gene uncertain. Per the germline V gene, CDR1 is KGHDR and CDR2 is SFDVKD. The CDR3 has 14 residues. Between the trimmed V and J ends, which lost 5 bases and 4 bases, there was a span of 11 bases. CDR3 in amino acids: CATSVWPNNQPQHF. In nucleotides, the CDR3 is TGTGCCACCAGTGTATGGCCGAATAATCAGCCCCAGCATTTT.

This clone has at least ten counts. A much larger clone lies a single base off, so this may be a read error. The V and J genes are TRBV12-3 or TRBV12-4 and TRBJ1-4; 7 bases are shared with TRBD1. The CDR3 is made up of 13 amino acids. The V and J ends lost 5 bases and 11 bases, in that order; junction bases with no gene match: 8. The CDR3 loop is CASSLTDRVKLFF. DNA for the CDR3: TGTGCCAGCAGTCTAACCGACAGGGTTAAACTGTTTTTT.